Below are 12 T cell receptor beta chains sequenced from a single sample in a study of vaccination and CD4 T cells after COVID-19. Their antigen targets remain unknown. As for time point: late sampling 161 to 241 days after vaccination in a few convalescent patients. Treatment described: approximately 9-day PBMC culture with coronavirus spike peptide pools or control peptides (ViraFEST assay). Cultured CD4+ T cell DNA was sequenced using the Oncomine TCR Beta short-read assay. MiXCR, run by TCRdb on the PCR reads, gives a single entry per CDR3 protein. The repertoire holds around 20,000 distinct CDR3 sequences, over 35% seen once, with roughly 16% in the top ten. Sequencing was performed on CD4+ T cells from blood, cultured in vitro, taken about 7 months after SARS-CoV-2 vaccination. These receptors were obtained from a human donor who had recovered from COVID-19.

Of note for this clonotype: The junction does not match germline at one end; this may be a read error. The V and J genes are TRBV7-7 and TRBJ2-1; D might be TRBD1 (5 bases). Germline-derived CDR1 and CDR2 are SSHAT and FNYEAQ (reference sequence). This CDR3 region has 16 residues. The CDR3 here is CASSLRWAGSYNEQFF. CDR3 sequence (DNA): TGTGCTAGCAGCCTCCGCTGGGCAGGGTCCTACAATGAGCAGTTCTTC.

The genes are TRBV7-6 and TRBJ1-1; D may be TRBD1 (5 bases). The CDR3 runs 15 residues. CDR1 and CDR2 (germline): SGHVS, FNYEAQ. V was clipped by 0 bases and J by 4 bases, with 12 bases between them. The DNA for the CDR3 is TGTGCCAGCAGCTTAGCGGGCGGGGCTCGCACTGAAGCTTTCTTT. Its translation is CASSLAGGARTEAFF.

This clonotype has a handful of counts. The V and J genes are TRBV20-1 and TRBJ1-5; unclear D gene. This CDR3 region has 13 residues. The V end was cut by 1 base, the J end by 5 bases, with 9 bases between. Germline V gene data show CDR1 as DFQATT and CDR2 as SNEGSKA (reference sequence). The CDR3 DNA is TGCAGTGCTAGAGCTCGGGGTGATCAGCCCCAGCATTTT. This gives the protein CSARARGDQPQHF.

This clonotype was seen a handful of times. This chain links TRBV7-9 with TRBJ1-1; 8 nucleotides agree with TRBD1. This CDR3 is 13 amino acids long. V gave up 10 bases and J gave up 2 bases; unmatched junction bases: 6. Germline values: CDR1 SEHNR, CDR2 FQNEAQ (reference sequence). The CDR3 bases are TGTGCCACCGCAGGGGGCGGAAACACTGAAGCTTTCTTT. Its protein product is CATAGGGNTEAFF. Full variable domain (remainder filled in from reference TRBV7-9 and TRBJ1-1): DTGVSQNPRHKITKRGQNVTFRCDPISEHNRLYWYRQTLGQGPEFLTYFQNEAQLEKSRLLSDRFSAERPKGSFSTLEIQRTEQGDSAMYLCATAGGGNTEAFFGQGTRLTVV.

This chain joins TRBV7-6 and TRBJ2-7; possibly TRBD1 or TRBD2 for D (5 bases each). V lost 1 base and J 4 bases, leaving 14 bases between the germline ends. There are 15 residues in the CDR3. Germline values: CDR1 SGHVS, CDR2 FNYEAQ. For the CDR3, the DNA is TGTGCCAGCAGCTTAGGTAGGGACCCTTCTTACGAGCAGTACTTC. It specifies CASSLGRDPSYEQYF.

In nucleotides, the CDR3 is TGTGCCAGCTCACAGGGGGGTTTGGAGACCCAGTACTTC. Protein sequence: CASSQGGLETQYF. V usage is TRBV27 and J usage is TRBJ2-5; 8 positions agree with TRBD1. The CDR3 loop spans 13 amino acids. The V segment lost 8 bases and the J segment 5 bases; nucleotides outside the gene matches: 7. Germline-derived CDR1 and CDR2 are MNHEY and SMNVEV (reference sequence).

The rearrangement links TRBV4-2 to TRBJ2-5, with 14 bases identical to TRBD2. The CDR3 contains 17 residues. J gave up 0 bases and V 5 bases, and 5 bases lay outside the gene matches. Germline CDR1 LGHNA, CDR2 YNFKEQ. The CDR3: CASSNGLAGGYQETQYF. The DNA of the CDR3 is TGTGCCAGCAGCAACGGACTAGCGGGGGGCTACCAAGAGACCCAGTACTTC.

The rearrangement links TRBV7-9 to TRBJ1-2; D gene unclear. The CDR3 runs 11 residues. Germline V gene data show CDR1 as SEHNR and CDR2 as FQNEAQ (reference sequence). V gave up 5 bases and J gave up 9 bases, with 10 bases separating them. CDR3 in amino acids: CASSRQRSYTF. CDR3 nucleotide sequence: TGTGCCAGCAGCCGTCAGCGCAGCTACACCTTC.

This clonotype occurred a few times. The genes are TRBV4-1 and TRBJ2-1; 7 positions agree with TRBD2. The CDR3 sequence is 16 residues long. Germline trimming cut 3 bases from V and 6 bases from J; bases unmatched to any gene: 11. CDR1 is MGHRA, CDR2 YSYEKL, per germline. The CDR3 nucleotides read TGCGCCAGCAGCCAGCGTTGGGAGGGAAAGGTCAATGAGCAGTTCTTC. Protein product: CASSQRWEGKVNEQFF.

Remarks on this clonotype: This may be a read error, as it is one base from a much larger clone. The chain is built from TRBV20-1 and TRBJ2-1; 10 nucleotides match TRBD2. Germline V gene sequence: CDR1 DFQATT, CDR2 SNEGSKA (reference sequence). The CDR3 sequence is 14 residues long. The V and J ends lost 5 bases and 5 bases, in that order; junction bases with no gene match: 6. DNA of the CDR3: TGCAGTGCTGGACTAGCGGAACGACACAATGAGCAGTTCTTC. Amino acid sequence: CSAGLAERHNEQFF.

The rearrangement links TRBV6-1 to TRBJ2-7, with D perhaps matching TRBD2 (6 bases). The end of the DNA fits TRBJ2-5 better, so the J call may be wrong. Germline CDR1 reads MNHNS; CDR2 reads SASEGT. CDR3 length: 13 residues. The CDR3 DNA follows: TGTGCCAGCAGTGTGTCTAGCGAAGAGACCCAGTACTTC. Translated, it gives CASSVSSEETQYF.

This clonotype was observed a few times. The rearrangement uses TRBV20-1 and TRBJ1-2; 7 positions match TRBD1. CDR1 and CDR2 (germline): DFQATT, SNEGSKA (reference sequence). This CDR3 region has 12 residues. Trimming cost V 2 bases and J 3 bases; bases outside gene matches: 0. The CDR3 reads CSARQGDYGYTF. As DNA, the CDR3 is TGCAGTGCTAGACAGGGGGACTATGGCTACACCTTC.